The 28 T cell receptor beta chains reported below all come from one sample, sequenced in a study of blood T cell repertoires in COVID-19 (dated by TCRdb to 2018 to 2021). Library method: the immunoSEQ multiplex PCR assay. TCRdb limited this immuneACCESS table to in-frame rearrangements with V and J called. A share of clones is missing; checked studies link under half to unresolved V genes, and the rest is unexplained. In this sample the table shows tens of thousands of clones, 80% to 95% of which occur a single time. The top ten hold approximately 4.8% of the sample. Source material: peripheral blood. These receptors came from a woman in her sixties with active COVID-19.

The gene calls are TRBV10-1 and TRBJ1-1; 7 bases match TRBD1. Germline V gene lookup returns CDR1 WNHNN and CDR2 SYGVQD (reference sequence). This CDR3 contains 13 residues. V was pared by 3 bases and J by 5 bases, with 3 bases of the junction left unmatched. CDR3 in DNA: TGCGCCAGCAGTGACCCGACAGGGACTGAAGCTTTCTTT. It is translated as CASSDPTGTEAFF.

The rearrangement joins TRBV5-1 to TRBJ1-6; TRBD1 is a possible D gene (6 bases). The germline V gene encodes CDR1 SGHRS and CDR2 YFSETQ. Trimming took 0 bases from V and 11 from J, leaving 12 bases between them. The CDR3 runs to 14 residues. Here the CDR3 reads CASSLGTEGAPLHF. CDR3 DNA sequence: TGCGCCAGCAGCTTGGGGACCGAGGGGGCACCCCTCCACTTT.

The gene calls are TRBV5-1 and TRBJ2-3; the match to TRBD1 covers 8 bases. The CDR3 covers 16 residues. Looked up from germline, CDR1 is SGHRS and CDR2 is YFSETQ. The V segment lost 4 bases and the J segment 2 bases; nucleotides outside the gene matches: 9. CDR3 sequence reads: CASSLGTGHVTDTQYF. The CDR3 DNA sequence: TGCGCCAGCAGCCTAGGGACAGGCCATGTCACAGATACGCAGTATTTT.

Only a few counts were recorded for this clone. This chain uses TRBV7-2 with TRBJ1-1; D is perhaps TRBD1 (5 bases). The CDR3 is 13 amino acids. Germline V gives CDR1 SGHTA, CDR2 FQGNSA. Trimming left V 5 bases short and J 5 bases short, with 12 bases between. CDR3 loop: CASSPGPETEAFF. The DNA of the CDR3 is TGTGCCAGCAGCCCAGGGCCGGAAACTGAAGCTTTCTTT.

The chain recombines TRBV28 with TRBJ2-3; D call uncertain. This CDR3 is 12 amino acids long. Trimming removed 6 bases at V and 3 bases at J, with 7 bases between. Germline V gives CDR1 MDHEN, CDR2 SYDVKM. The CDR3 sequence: CASSFSTDTQYF. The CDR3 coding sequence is TGTGCCAGCAGCTTTAGTACAGATACGCAGTATTTT.

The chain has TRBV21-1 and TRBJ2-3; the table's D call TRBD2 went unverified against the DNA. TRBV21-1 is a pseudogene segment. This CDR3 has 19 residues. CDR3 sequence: CASEGVGPHVGTISGTQYF. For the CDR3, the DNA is TGTGCCAGCGAAGGCGTTGGCCCCCATGTCGGGACTATATCAGGTACGCAGTATTTT.

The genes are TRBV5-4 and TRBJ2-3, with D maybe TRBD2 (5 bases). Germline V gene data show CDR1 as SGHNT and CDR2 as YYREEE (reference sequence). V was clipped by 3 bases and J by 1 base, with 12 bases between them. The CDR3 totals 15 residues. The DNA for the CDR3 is TGTGCCAGCAGCTCAGCGGTCTTCCGCACAGATACGCAGTATTTT. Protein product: CASSSAVFRTDTQYF.

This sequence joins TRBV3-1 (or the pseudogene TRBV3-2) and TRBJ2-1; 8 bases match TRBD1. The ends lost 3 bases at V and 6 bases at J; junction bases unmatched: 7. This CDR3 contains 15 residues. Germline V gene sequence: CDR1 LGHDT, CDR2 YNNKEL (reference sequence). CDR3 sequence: CASSQAGTGINEQFF. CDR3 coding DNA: TGTGCCAGCAGCCAGGCCGGGACAGGCATCAATGAGCAGTTCTTC.

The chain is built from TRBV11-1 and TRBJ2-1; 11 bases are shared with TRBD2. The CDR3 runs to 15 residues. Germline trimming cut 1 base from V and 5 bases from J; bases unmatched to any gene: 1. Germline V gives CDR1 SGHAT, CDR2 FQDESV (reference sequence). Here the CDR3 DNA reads TGTGCCAGCAGCTTAGTAGCGGGAGGGAACAATGAGCAGTTCTTC. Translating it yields CASSLVAGGNNEQFF.

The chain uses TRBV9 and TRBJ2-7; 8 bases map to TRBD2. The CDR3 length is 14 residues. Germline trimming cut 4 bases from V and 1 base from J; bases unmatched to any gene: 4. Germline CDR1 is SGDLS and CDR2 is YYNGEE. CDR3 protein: CASSTGTSSYEQYF. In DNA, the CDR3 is TGTGCCAGCAGCACCGGGACTAGTTCCTACGAGCAGTACTTC.

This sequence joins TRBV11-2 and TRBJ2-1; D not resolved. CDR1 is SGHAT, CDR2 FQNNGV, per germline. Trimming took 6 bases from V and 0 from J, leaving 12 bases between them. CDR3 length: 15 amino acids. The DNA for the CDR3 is TGTGCCAGCAGACGCAACCCGAGCTCCTACAATGAGCAGTTCTTC. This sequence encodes CASRRNPSSYNEQFF.

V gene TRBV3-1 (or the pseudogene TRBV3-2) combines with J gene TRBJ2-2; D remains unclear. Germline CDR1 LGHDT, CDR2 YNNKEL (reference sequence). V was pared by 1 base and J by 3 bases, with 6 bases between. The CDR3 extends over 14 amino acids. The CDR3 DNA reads TGTGCCAGCAGCCAAGTGGCGGACACCGGGGAGCTGTTTTTT. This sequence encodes CASSQVADTGELFF.

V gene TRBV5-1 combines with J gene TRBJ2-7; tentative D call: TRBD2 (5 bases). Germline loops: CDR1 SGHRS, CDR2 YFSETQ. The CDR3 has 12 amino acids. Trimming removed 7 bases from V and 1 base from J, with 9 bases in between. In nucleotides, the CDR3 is TGCGCCAGCGGGAGAGTTTCCTACGAGCAGTACTTC. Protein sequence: CASGRVSYEQYF.

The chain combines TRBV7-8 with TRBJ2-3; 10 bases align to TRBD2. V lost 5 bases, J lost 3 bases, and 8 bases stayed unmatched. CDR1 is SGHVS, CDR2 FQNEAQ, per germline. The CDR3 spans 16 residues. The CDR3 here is CASSKASGSGTDTQYF. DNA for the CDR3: TGTGCCAGCAGCAAAGCTAGCGGGAGTGGAACAGATACGCAGTATTTT.

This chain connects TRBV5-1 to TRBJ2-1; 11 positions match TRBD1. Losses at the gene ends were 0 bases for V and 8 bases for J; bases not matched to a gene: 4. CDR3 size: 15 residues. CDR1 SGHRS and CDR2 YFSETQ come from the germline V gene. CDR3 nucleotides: TGCGCCAGCAGCTTGGAGGGACAGGGGGTAGATGAGCAGTTCTTC. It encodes CASSLEGQGVDEQFF.

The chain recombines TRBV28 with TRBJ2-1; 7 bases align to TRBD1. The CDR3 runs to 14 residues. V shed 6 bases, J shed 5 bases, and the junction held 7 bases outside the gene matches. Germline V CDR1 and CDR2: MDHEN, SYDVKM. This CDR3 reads CASSPTGVNNEQFF. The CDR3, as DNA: TGTGCCAGCAGCCCCACAGGGGTAAACAATGAGCAGTTCTTC.

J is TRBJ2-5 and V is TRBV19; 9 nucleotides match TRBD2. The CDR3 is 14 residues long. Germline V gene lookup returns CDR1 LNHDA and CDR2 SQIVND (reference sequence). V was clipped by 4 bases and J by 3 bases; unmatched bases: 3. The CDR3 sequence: CASSTSGGKETQYF. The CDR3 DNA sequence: TGTGCCAGTAGTACAAGCGGGGGGAAAGAGACCCAGTACTTC.

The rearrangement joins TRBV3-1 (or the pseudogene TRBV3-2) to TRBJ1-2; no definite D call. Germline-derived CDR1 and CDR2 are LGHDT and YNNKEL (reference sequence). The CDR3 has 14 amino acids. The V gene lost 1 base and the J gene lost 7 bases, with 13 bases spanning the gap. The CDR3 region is CASSQARTFSGYTF. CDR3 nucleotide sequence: TGTGCCAGCAGCCAAGCTCGAACTTTTAGTGGCTACACCTTC.

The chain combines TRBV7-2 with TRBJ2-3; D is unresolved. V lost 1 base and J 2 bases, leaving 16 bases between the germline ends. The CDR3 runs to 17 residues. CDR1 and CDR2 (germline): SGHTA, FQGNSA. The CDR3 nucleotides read TGTGCCAGCAGCTTAGGTGTTGGCAGGTACGACACAGATACGCAGTATTTT. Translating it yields CASSLGVGRYDTDTQYF.

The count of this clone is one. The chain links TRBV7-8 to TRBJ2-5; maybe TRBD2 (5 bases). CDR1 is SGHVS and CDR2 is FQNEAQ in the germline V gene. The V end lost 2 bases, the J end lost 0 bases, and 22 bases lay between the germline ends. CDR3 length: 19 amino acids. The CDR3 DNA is TGTGCCAGCAGCTTAAAAGGAACGAGGTCCCCGGGGTACCAAGAGACCCAGTACTTC. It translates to CASSLKGTRSPGYQETQYF.

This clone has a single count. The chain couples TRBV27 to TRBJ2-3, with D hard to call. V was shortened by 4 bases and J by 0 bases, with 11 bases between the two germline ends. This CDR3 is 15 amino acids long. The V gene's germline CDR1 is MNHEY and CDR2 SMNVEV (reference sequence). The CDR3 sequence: CASSSLPSSTDTQYF. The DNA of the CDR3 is TGTGCCAGCAGTTCTCTACCTTCTAGCACAGATACGCAGTATTTT.

The DNA of the CDR3 is TGTGCCAGCAGCCCCGGGACTAGCGGGATCTATTTCTTC. Amino acid sequence: CASSPGTSGIYFF. J is TRBJ2-1 and V is TRBV3-1 (or the pseudogene TRBV3-2), with TRBD2 matching 13 bases. Germline assignment: CDR1 LGHDT and CDR2 YNNKEL (reference sequence). V lost 4 bases, J lost 16 bases, and 7 bases stayed unmatched. The CDR3 contains 13 residues.

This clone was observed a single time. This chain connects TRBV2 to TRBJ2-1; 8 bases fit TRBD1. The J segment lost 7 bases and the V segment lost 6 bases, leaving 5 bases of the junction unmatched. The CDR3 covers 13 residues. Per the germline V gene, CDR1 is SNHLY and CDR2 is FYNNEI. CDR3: CASRLTGDNEQFF. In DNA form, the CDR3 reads TGTGCCAGCAGGCTGACAGGGGATAATGAGCAGTTCTTC. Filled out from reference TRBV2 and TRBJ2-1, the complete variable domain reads EPEVTQTPSHQVTQMGQEVILRCVPISNHLYFYWYRQILGQKVEFLVSFYNNEISEKSEIFDDQFSVERPDGSNFTLKIRSTKLEDSAMYFCASRLTGDNEQFFGPGTRLTVL.

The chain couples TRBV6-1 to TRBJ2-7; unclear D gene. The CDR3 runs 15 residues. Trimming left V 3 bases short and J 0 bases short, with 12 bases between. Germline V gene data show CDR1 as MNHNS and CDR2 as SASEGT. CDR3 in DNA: TGTGCCAGCAGTGAGCCTGGCGGAATCTCCTACGAGCAGTACTTC. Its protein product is CASSEPGGISYEQYF.

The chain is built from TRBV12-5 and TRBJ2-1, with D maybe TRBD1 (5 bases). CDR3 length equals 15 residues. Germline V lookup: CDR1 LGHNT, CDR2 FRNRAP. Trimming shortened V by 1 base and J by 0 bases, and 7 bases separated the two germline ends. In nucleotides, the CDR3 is TGTGCTAGTGGTTTGGGACAGTCCTCCTACAATGAGCAGTTCTTC. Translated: CASGLGQSSYNEQFF.

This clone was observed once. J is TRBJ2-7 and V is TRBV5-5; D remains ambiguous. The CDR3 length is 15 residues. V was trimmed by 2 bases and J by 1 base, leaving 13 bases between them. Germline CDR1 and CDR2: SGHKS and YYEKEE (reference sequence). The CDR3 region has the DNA TGTGCCAGCAGCTTCTCAAGCGCTTCATCCTACGAGCAGTACTTC. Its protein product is CASSFSSASSYEQYF.

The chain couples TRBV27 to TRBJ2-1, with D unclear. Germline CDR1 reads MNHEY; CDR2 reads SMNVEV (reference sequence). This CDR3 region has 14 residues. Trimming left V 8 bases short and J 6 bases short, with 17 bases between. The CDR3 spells CASSLTFVGNEQFF. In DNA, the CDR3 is TGTGCCAGCTCTCTTACGTTTGTCGGCAATGAGCAGTTCTTC.

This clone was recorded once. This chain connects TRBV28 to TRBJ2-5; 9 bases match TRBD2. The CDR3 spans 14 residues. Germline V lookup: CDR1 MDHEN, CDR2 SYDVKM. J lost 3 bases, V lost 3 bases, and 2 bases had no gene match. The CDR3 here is CASSLRLAEETQYF. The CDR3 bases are TGTGCCAGCAGTTTGAGACTAGCGGAAGAGACCCAGTACTTC.